Listed below are T cell receptor beta chains from one sample, sequenced in a study of T cell repertoires in cytomegalovirus infection. Using its own MiXCR run on the reads, TCRdb lists one record per CDR3 protein. Among 700,000 to 950,000 distinct CDR3 sequences listed, roughly 33% were seen once. The antigens of these receptors remain unknown. Sequencing was performed on cultured CD8+ T cells from PBMCs, taken from culture after CMV antigen stimulation. All receptors derive from a human donor in good health (CMV status not recorded). Some clones in this sample may be carry-over from other donors' samples. Both conserved end residues are part of each CDR3. The order of the fields is J gene, V gene, clone size, D gene, CDR3 protein, CDR3 DNA. D genes are given only for firm matches. The size field is filled for only some rows; it gives once, few, many or a size class.

J: TRBJ1-1
V: TRBV6-1
size: -
D: -
CDR3: CASSGWDGQNTEAFF
DNA: TGTGCCAGCAGTGGGTGGGACGGGCAGAACACTGAAGCTTTCTTT

J: TRBJ1-2
V: TRBV6-1
size: -
D: -
CDR3: CASSPKKQGRGYGYTF
DNA: TGTGCCAGCAGTCCGAAGAAGCAGGGGCGAGGCTATGGCTACACCTTC

J: TRBJ1-6
V: TRBV15
size: many
D: -
CDR3: CATSRDRVGAAGSPLHF
DNA: TGTGCCACCAGCAGAGATCGGGTCGGGGCTGCGGGTTCACCCCTCCACTTT

J: TRBJ1-4
V: TRBV20-1
size: -
D: -
CDR3: CSARTAGKLFF
DNA: TGCAGTGCTCGGACAGCGGGCAAACTGTTTTTT

J: TRBJ2-1
V: TRBV25-1
size: -
D: -
CDR3: CASSKSTFRVPSYNEQFF
DNA: TGTGCCAGCAGTAAATCCACTTTCAGGGTCCCCTCGTACAATGAGCAGTTCTTC

J: TRBJ2-7
V: TRBV7-2
size: few
D: -
CDR3: CASSLELAYSYEQYF
DNA: TGTGCCAGCAGCTTAGAACTAGCCTACTCCTACGAGCAGTACTTC

J: TRBJ2-1
V: TRBV7-9
size: -
D: -
CDR3: CASSTTGTYNEQFF
DNA: TGTGCCAGCAGCACGACAGGTACCTACAATGAGCAGTTCTTC

J: TRBJ1-5
V: TRBV27
size: -
D: -
CDR3: CASSSTLWGNQPQHF
DNA: TGTGCCAGCAGTTCGACCCTTTGGGGCAATCAGCCCCAGCATTTT

J: TRBJ1-3
V: TRBV19
size: -
D: -
CDR3: CASKLTGTYSGNTIYF
DNA: TGTGCCAGTAAGCTGACCGGGACCTACTCTGGAAACACCATATATTTT

J: TRBJ2-5
V: TRBV4-2
size: -
D: -
CDR3: CASSLPPTHPQETQYF
DNA: TGTGCCAGCAGCCTCCCCCCTACTCATCCTCAAGAGACCCAGTACTTC

J: TRBJ1-1
V: TRBV19
size: -
D: -
CDR3: CASSTREVTEAFF
DNA: TGTGCCAGTAGCACCAGGGAAGTAACTGAAGCTTTCTTT

J: TRBJ1-5
V: TRBV24-1
size: -
D: TRBD1
CDR3: CATGDRDSNQPQHF
DNA: TGTGCCACCGGGGACAGGGATAGCAATCAGCCCCAGCATTTT

J: TRBJ2-6
V: TRBV10-3
size: -
D: -
CDR3: CAISERSSGANVLTF
DNA: TGTGCCATCAGTGAGAGAAGCTCTGGGGCCAACGTCCTGACTTTC

J: TRBJ2-1
V: TRBV6-1
size: -
D: -
CDR3: CASSAGRSQGGTGQFF
DNA: TGTGCCAGCAGTGCGGGGAGGAGCCAGGGGGGCACGGGGCAGTTCTTC

J: TRBJ1-2
V: TRBV12-3/TRBV12-4
size: many
D: TRBD1
CDR3: CASSPGQGFQGYTF
DNA: TGTGCCAGCAGCCCGGGACAGGGGTTTCAAGGCTACACCTTC

J: TRBJ2-1
V: TRBV7-9
size: -
D: TRBD2
CDR3: CASSAPAGVGDGQFF
DNA: TGTGCCAGCAGCGCACCGGCGGGGGTTGGGGATGGGCAGTTCTTC

J: TRBJ2-7
V: TRBV6-6
size: -
D: TRBD2
CDR3: CASRRLAGEPRYSYEQYF
DNA: TGTGCCAGCAGAAGACTAGCGGGGGAGCCGAGATATTCCTACGAGCAGTACTTC

J: TRBJ1-1
V: TRBV7-9
size: -
D: -
CDR3: CASSSRARGTEAFF
DNA: TGTGCCAGCAGCTCGCGGGCCAGGGGCACTGAAGCTTTCTTT

J: TRBJ1-5
V: TRBV7-9
size: -
D: -
CDR3: CASSLGSAGWGQPQHF
DNA: TGTGCCAGCAGCTTAGGGTCGGCAGGGTGGGGACAGCCCCAGCATTTT

J: TRBJ1-1
V: TRBV4-3
size: few
D: -
CDR3: CASSQGTAENTEAFF
DNA: TGCGCCAGCAGCCAAGGGACAGCTGAAAACACTGAAGCTTTCTTT

J: TRBJ1-2
V: TRBV6-5
size: few
D: -
CDR3: CASRDTPSYNYGYTF
DNA: TGTGCCAGCAGAGACACTCCCAGTTATAACTATGGCTACACCTTC

J: TRBJ2-2
V: TRBV7-8
size: many
D: -
CDR3: CASSLAGGTGELFF
DNA: TGTGCCAGCAGCTTAGCAGGGGGCACCGGGGAGCTGTTTTTT

J: TRBJ1-5
V: TRBV6-6
size: few
D: -
CDR3: CASTVRTDFNQPQHF
DNA: TGTGCCAGCACTGTTCGGACGGACTTCAATCAGCCCCAGCATTTT

J: TRBJ1-1
V: TRBV4-1
size: -
D: -
CDR3: CASSQDGGGRTEAFF
DNA: TGCGCCAGCAGCCAAGATGGGGGGGGCCGGACTGAAGCTTTCTTT

J: TRBJ2-1
V: TRBV12-5
size: -
D: -
CDR3: CASGTPQTPRLNEQFF
DNA: TGTGCTAGTGGGACGCCTCAGACTCCTAGGTTGAATGAGCAGTTCTTC

J: TRBJ2-7
V: TRBV7-6
size: -
D: TRBD1
CDR3: CASSPRGGTGGNSYEQYF
DNA: TGTGCCAGCAGCCCCAGAGGAGGGACAGGGGGCAACTCCTACGAGCAGTACTTC

J: TRBJ2-1
V: TRBV7-9
size: few
D: -
CDR3: CASSLNGFDNEQFF
DNA: TGTGCCAGCAGCTTAAACGGATTTGACAATGAGCAGTTCTTC

J: TRBJ1-1
V: TRBV7-8
size: many
D: -
CDR3: CASSLKAGVNTEAFF
DNA: TGTGCCAGCAGCTTAAAAGCAGGGGTAAACACTGAAGCTTTCTTT

J: TRBJ1-2
V: TRBV18
size: -
D: -
CDR3: CASSHDAGTAFLLNYGYTF
DNA: TGTGCCAGCTCACATGACGCCGGGACGGCTTTTCTTCTTAACTATGGCTACACCTTC

J: TRBJ1-4
V: TRBV6-5
size: -
D: -
CDR3: CASSLSIYATNEKLFF
DNA: TGTGCCAGCAGTCTTAGTATCTATGCAACTAATGAAAAACTGTTTTTT